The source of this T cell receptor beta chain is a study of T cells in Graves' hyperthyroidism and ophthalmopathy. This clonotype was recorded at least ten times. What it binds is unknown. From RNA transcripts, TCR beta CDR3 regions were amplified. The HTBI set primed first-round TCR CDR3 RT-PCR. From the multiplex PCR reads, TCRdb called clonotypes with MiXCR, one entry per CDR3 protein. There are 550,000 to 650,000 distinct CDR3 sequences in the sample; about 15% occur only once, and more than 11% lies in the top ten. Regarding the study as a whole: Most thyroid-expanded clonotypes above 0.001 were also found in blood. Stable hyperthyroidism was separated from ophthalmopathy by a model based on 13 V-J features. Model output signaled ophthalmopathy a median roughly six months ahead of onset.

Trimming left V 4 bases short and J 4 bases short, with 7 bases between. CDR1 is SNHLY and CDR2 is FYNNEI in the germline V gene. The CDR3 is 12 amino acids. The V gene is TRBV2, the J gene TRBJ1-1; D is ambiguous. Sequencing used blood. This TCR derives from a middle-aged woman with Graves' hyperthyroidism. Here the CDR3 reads CASSVWVTEAFF. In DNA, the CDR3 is TGTGCCAGCAGTGTATGGGTCACTGAAGCTTTCTTT.